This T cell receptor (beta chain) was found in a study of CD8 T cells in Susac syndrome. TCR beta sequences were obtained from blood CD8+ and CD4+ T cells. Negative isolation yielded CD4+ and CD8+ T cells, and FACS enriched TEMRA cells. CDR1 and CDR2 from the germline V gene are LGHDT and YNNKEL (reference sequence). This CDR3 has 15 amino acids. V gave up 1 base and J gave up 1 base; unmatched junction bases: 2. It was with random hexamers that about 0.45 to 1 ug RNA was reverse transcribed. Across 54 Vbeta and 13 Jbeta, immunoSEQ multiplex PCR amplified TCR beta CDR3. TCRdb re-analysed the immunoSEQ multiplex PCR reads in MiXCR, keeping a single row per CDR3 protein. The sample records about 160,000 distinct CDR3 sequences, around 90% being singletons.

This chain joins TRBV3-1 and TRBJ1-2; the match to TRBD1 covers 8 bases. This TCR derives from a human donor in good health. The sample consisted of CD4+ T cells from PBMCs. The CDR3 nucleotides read TGTGCCAGCAGCCAAGGACAGGGGATTAACTATGGCTACACCTTC. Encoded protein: CASSQGQGINYGYTF.